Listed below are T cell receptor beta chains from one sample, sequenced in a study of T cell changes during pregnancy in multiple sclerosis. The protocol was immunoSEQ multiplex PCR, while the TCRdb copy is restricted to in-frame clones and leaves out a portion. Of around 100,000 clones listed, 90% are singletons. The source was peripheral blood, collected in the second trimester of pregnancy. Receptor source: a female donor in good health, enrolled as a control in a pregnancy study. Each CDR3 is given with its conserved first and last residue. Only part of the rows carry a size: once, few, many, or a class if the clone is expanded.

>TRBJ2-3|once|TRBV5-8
CASSLEGYSTDTQYF
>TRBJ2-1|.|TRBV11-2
CASSLGQSSYNEQFF
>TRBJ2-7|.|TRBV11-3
CASSWGSSYEQYF
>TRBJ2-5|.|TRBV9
CASSPNSGSGETQYF
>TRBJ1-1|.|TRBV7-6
CASSLDRANTEAFF
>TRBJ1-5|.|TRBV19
CASMNRGSNQPQHF
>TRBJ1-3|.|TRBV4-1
CASSQGQGVSGNTIYF
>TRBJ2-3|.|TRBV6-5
CASSYDAARSTDTQYF
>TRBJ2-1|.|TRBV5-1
CASSLEGQGARYEQFF
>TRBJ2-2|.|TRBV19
CASSWRSGELFF
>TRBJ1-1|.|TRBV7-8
CASSLAAGVGTEAFF
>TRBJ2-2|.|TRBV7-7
CASSPTPQGALAGELFF
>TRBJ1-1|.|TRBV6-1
CASSADRNTEAFF
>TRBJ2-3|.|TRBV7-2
CASSPIAGADTQYF
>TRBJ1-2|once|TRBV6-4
CASSPDREASYGYTF
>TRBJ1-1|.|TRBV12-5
CASGPTGTGGLNTEAFF
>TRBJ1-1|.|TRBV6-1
CASSQTVTEAFF
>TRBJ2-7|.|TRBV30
CAWRGGAGYEQYF
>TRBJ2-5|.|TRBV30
CAWSAWSGYSTETQYF
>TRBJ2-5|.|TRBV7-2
CASSLGGGGETQYF
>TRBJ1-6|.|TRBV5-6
CASSYRTGRRSPLHF
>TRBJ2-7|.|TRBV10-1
CASSESHRGDGISGF
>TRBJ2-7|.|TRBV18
CASSPGLAGGSEQYF
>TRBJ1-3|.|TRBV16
CASSQSGRAGNTIYF
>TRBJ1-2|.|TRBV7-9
CASSLAGTGGSNYGYTF
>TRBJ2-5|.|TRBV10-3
CAITQGILETQYF
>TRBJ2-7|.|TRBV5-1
CASSLELAGYKQYF